Shown below are 12 T cell receptor beta chains from a single sample sequenced in a study of spatial heterogeneity in lung cancer. Study-level points and caveats: The study found that expanded intratumoral alpha and beta TCR counts tracked tumor mutation counts.

Their cognate antigens are unknown. The time point denotes: sample taken at primary tumor resection. From the 5' RACE reads, TCRdb called clonotypes with MiXCR, one entry per CDR3 protein. The table includes 7,500 to 8,000 distinct CDR3 sequences, 6.5% to 9% detected once. The material sequenced was lung tumor tissue, taken at surgery. The receptors come from a female donor with early-stage non-small cell lung cancer.

By share, this clonotype counts as medium-sized (0.01 to 0.1%). The chain couples TRBV7-2 to TRBJ1-4, with D uncertain. Trimming removed 0 bases at V and 15 bases at J, with 14 bases between. Germline V gives CDR1 SGHTA, CDR2 FQGNSA. This CDR3 region has 13 residues. CDR3 sequence reads: CASSLALGSGLFF. In DNA, the CDR3 is TGTGCCAGCAGCTTAGCGCTAGGCAGTGGTTTGTTTTTT.

This clonotype is medium-sized (0.01 to 0.1%) within its sample. The chain combines TRBV5-4 with TRBJ2-2; either TRBD1 or TRBD2 may supply D (5 bases each). Germline V gene sequence: CDR1 SGHNT, CDR2 YYREEE (reference sequence). The CDR3 loop spans 15 amino acids. V dropped 5 bases and J dropped 4 bases, with 15 bases sitting between them. CDR3 amino acids: CASSPGRAATGELFF. In nucleotides, the CDR3 is TGTGCCAGCAGTCCAGGGCGGGCAGCCACCGGGGAGCTGTTTTTT. Full variable domain (rest looked up from reference TRBV5-4 and TRBJ2-2): ETGVTQSPTHLIKTRGQQVTLRCSSQSGHNTVSWYQQALGQGPQFIFQYYREEENGRGNFPPRFSGLQFPNYSSELNVNALELDDSALYLCASSPGRAATGELFFGEGSRLTVL.

As regards this clonotype: Just one base apart from a much larger clone, this may be a read error. V usage is TRBV30 and J usage is TRBJ1-5, with D tentatively TRBD1 (5 bases). Germline loops: CDR1 GTSNPN, CDR2 SVGIG (reference sequence). The CDR3 contains 15 residues. V lost 2 bases and J 7 bases, leaving 18 bases between the germline ends. The CDR3 loop is CAWSSSIRVRQPQHF. CDR3 nucleotide sequence: TGTGCCTGGAGTTCGTCAATCAGGGTAAGGCAGCCCCAGCATTTT.

This clonotype is medium-sized within its sample. This chain joins TRBV5-6 and TRBJ2-1; tentative D call: TRBD2 (6 bases). The V gene lost 0 bases and the J gene lost 6 bases, with 19 bases spanning the gap. Per the germline V gene, CDR1 is SGHDT and CDR2 is YYEEEE. The CDR3 extends over 17 amino acids. CDR3 coding DNA: TGTGCCAGCAGCTTGGCCCTAGGCGGGAAGGTAGGCAATGAGCAGTTCTTC. As protein: CASSLALGGKVGNEQFF. The whole variable domain, remainder taken from reference TRBV5-6 and TRBJ2-1, is DAGVTQSPTHLIKTRGQQVTLRCSPKSGHDTVSWYQQALGQGPQFIFQYYEEEERQRGNFPDRFSGHQFPNYSSELNVNALLLGDSALYLCASSLALGGKVGNEQFFGPGTRLTVL.

The sample holds many counts of this clonotype. The chain employs TRBV20-1 and TRBJ2-2; 13 positions match TRBD2. V lost 4 bases and J lost 7; bases outside the gene matches: 6. CDR1 DFQATT and CDR2 SNEGSKA come from the germline V gene (reference sequence). The CDR3 extends over 15 amino acids. CDR3 loop: CSAKLAGGPGGELFF. DNA of the CDR3: TGCAGTGCTAAACTAGCGGGAGGGCCTGGCGGGGAGCTGTTTTTT.

The J gene is TRBJ2-5, the V gene TRBV7-2; perhaps TRBD2 as D (7 bases). V was clipped by 10 bases and J by 1 base, with 16 bases between them. Germline V gene lookup returns CDR1 SGHTA and CDR2 FQGNSA. The CDR3 spans 14 residues. This chain's CDR3 is CATLPRGPQETQYF. DNA of the CDR3: TGTGCCACCCTCCCGCGGGGGCCCCAAGAGACCCAGTACTTC.

By frequency in the sample, this clonotype is large (0.1 to 1%). The V call is TRBV12-3 or TRBV12-4, the J call TRBJ2-7; TRBD1 matches 8 bases. Trimming cost V 6 bases and J 4 bases; bases outside gene matches: 11. The length of the CDR3 is 15 residues. CDR3 in DNA: TGTGCCAGCAGCCGTGGACAGGGCAGCAGGTACGAGCAGTACTTC. Amino acid sequence: CASSRGQGSRYEQYF.

This clonotype was detected many times. V and J are TRBV4-1 and TRBJ2-5; tentatively, D is TRBD1 (6 bases). V was trimmed by 4 bases and J by 4 bases, leaving 13 bases between them. Looked up from germline, CDR1 is MGHRA and CDR2 is YSYEKL. The CDR3 sequence is 14 residues long. As DNA, the CDR3 is TGCGCCAGCAGCCCCCGTAGGGGGAGAGAGACCCAGTACTTC. Its protein product is CASSPRRGRETQYF.

The chain couples TRBV9 to TRBJ1-1; D gene unclear. Germline V CDR1 and CDR2: SGDLS, YYNGEE. V lost 2 bases and J 2 bases, leaving 7 bases between the germline ends. The CDR3 spans 13 residues. CDR3 nucleotide sequence: TGTGCCAGCAGCGTTAGTGGAAACACTGAAGCTTTCTTT. Translating gives CASSVSGNTEAFF.

This clonotype has at least ten counts. The rearrangement uses TRBV7-9 and TRBJ2-1; 12 nucleotides match TRBD2. The V and J ends lost 4 bases and 4 bases, in that order; junction bases with no gene match: 2. The CDR3 has 15 amino acids. Germline V gene sequence: CDR1 SEHNR, CDR2 FQNEAQ (reference sequence). The CDR3 here is CASSSTSGGYNEQFF. In DNA, the CDR3 is TGTGCCAGCAGCTCGACTAGCGGGGGTTACAATGAGCAGTTCTTC.

This clonotype was detected ten times or more. This chain links TRBV7-9 with TRBJ1-2; a possible D gene is TRBD1 (5 bases). CDR1 and CDR2 from the germline V gene are SEHNR and FQNEAQ (reference sequence). The CDR3 contains 13 residues. The V and J ends lost 5 bases and 7 bases respectively, with 14 bases between them. The CDR3, as DNA: TGTGCCAGCAGCGCCGTCAGGGAATCTGGCTACACCTTC. Its translation: CASSAVRESGYTF. Full variable domain (rest looked up from reference TRBV7-9 and TRBJ1-2): DTGVSQNPRHKITKRGQNVTFRCDPISEHNRLYWYRQTLGQGPEFLTYFQNEAQLEKSRLLSDRFSAERPKGSFSTLEIQRTEQGDSAMYLCASSAVRESGYTFGSGTRLTVV.

The chain carries TRBV20-1 and TRBJ2-1; TRBD2 matches at 10 bases. There are 15 residues in the CDR3. V dropped 3 bases and J dropped 8; count of bases not matched to a gene: 10. Germline lookup yields CDR1 DFQATT and CDR2 SNEGSKA (reference sequence). CDR3: CSASPVGLAGDEQFF. The CDR3 DNA follows: TGCAGTGCTAGCCCGGTCGGCCTAGCGGGAGATGAGCAGTTCTTC.